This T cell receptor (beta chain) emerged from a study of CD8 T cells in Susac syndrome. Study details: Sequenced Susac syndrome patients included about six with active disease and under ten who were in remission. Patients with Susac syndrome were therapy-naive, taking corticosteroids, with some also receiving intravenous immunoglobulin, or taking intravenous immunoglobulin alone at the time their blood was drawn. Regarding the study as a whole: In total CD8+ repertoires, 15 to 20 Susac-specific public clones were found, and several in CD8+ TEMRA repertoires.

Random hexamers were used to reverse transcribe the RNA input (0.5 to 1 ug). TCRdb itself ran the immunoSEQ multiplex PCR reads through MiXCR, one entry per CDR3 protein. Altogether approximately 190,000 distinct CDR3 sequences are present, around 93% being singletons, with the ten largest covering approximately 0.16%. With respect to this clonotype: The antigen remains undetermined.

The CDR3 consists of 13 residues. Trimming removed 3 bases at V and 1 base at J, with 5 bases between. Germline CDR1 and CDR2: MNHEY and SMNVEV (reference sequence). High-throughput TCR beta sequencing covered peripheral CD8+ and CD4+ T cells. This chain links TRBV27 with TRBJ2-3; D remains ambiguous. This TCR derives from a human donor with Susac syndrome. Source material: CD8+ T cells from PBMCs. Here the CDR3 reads CASSLFRTDTQYF. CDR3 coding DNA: TGTGCCAGCAGTTTGTTCCGCACAGATACGCAGTATTTT.